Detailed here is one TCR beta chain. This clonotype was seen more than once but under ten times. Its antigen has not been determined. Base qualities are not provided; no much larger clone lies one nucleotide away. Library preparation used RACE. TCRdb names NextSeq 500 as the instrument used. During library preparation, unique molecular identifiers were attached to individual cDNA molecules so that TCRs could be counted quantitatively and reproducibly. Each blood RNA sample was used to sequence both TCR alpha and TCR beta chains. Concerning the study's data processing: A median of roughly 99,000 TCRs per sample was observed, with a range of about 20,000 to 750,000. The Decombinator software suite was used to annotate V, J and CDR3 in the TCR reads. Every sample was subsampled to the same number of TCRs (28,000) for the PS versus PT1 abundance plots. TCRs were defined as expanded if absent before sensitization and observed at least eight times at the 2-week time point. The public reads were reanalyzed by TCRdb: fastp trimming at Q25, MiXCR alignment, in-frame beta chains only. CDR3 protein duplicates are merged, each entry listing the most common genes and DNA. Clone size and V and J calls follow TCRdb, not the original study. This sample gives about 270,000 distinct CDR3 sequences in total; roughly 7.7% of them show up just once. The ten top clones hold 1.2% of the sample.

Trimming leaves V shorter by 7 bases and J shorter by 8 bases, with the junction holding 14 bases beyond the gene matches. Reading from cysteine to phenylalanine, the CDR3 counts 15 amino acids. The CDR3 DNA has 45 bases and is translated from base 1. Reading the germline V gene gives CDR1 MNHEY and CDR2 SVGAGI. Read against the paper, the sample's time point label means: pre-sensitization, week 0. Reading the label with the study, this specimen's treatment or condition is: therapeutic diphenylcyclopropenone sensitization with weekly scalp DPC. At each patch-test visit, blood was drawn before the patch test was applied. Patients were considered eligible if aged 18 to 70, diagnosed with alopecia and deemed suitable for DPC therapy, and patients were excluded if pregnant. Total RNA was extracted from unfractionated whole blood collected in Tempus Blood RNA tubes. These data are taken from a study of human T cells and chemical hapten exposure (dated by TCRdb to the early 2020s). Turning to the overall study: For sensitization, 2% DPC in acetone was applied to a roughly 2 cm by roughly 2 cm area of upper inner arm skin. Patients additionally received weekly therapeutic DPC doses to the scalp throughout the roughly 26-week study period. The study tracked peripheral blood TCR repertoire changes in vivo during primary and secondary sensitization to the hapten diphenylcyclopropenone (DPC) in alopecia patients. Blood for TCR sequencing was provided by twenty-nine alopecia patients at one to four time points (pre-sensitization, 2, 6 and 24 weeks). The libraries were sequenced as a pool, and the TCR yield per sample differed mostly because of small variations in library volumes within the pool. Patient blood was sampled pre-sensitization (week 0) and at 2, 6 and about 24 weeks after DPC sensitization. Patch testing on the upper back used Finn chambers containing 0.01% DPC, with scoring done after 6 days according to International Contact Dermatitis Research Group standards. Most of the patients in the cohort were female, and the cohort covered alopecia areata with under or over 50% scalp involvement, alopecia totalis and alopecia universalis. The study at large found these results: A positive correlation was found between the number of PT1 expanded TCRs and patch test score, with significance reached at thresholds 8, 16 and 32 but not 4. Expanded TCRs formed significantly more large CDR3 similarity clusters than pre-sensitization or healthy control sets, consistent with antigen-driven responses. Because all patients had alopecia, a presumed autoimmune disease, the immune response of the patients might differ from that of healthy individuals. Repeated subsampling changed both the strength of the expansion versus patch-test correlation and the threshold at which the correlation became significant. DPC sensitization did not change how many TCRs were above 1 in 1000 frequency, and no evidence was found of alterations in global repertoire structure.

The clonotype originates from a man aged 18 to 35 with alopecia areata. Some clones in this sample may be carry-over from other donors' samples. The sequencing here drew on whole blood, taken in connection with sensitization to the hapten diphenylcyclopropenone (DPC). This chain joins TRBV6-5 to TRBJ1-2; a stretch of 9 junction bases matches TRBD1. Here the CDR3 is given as CASTPSGTGWFGYTF. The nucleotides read TGTGCCAGCACCCCTTCCGGGACAGGGTGGTTCGGCTACACCTTC.